This T cell receptor beta chain derives from a study of cytomegalovirus exposure and HLA in healthy donors. Libraries were prepared by immunoSEQ multiplex PCR; TCRdb keeps only in-frame clonotypes and omits some of them. Among about 160,000 clones, 88% were seen once, and the ten largest hold about 2.7%. About this clone itself: What it recognizes is unknown.

Findings of the study overall: In vitro, a few CMV-associated chains proved specific for CMV antigens. Among TCR beta chains, those listed as cytomegalovirus-associated numbered over 150. First-cohort TCR clusters were later found to tend to co-occur in the roughly 110 validation repertoires. Despite most TCR sequences being rare, some public TCRs occurred in many donors.

From germline, CDR1 is MDHEN and CDR2 SYDVKM. The CDR3 contains 15 residues. V trimming: 5 bases; J trimming: 6 bases; junction bases outside the gene matches: 9. This chain connects TRBV28 to TRBJ1-4; 7 positions agree with TRBD1. The clonotype was recovered from a man aged 18-30 years in good health and CMV-seronegative. Sequencing used PBMCs. The CDR3 is CASSTPGQNYEKLFF. The CDR3 bases are TGTGCCAGCAGTACACCGGGACAGAATTATGAAAAACTGTTTTTT.